Listed below are T cell receptor beta chains from one sample, sequenced in a study of beta chain features in type 1 diabetes. Repertoires were generated with immunoSEQ multiplex PCR, while TCRdb's copy carries only in-frame clones and drops some. The top ten hold about 0.06% of the sample, which has around 500,000 clones, approximately 28% seen once. Sequencing used naive CD4+ T cells from blood. All receptors derive from a man aged 18-30 years in good health. Both conserved end residues are trimmed from each CDR3. Fields, in order: clone size, V gene, CDR3 protein. Only part of the rows carry a size: once, few, many, or a class if the clone is expanded.

clone size: -
V gene: TRBV5-1
CDR3 protein: ASSLPQAGVNYGYT

clone size: -
V gene: TRBV7-2
CDR3 protein: ASSPSPGLAGEKY

clone size: -
V gene: TRBV30
CDR3 protein: AWWGTDTGELF

clone size: few
V gene: TRBV18
CDR3 protein: ASSPPNSRETQY

clone size: -
V gene: TRBV30
CDR3 protein: AWTTRGASHEQY

clone size: -
V gene: TRBV7-2
CDR3 protein: ASSSRSRVWETQY

clone size: -
V gene: TRBV18
CDR3 protein: ASSPPRTSGSPDTQY

clone size: few
V gene: TRBV6-1
CDR3 protein: ASSRQVLYEQY

clone size: few
V gene: TRBV30
CDR3 protein: AWQQANEQF

clone size: -
V gene: TRBV10-3
CDR3 protein: AIRSQLVNEQF

clone size: -
V gene: TRBV6-4
CDR3 protein: ASSPNPVTSGRNNEQF

clone size: -
V gene: TRBV30
CDR3 protein: AWSVFRDLPRGEQY

clone size: few
V gene: TRBV30
CDR3 protein: AWTSGNTIY

clone size: -
V gene: TRBV15
CDR3 protein: ATSREAGPNYGYT

clone size: -
V gene: TRBV15
CDR3 protein: ATSRDPVGVSTDTQY

clone size: -
V gene: TRBV30
CDR3 protein: AWSPDGWTGELF

clone size: once
V gene: TRBV5-1
CDR3 protein: ASSLAAAPYEQY

clone size: -
V gene: TRBV9
CDR3 protein: ASTPFGFAGANVLT

clone size: few
V gene: TRBV28
CDR3 protein: ASSHSYEQY

clone size: -
V gene: TRBV14
CDR3 protein: ASSRYLLAGVNEQY

clone size: -
V gene: TRBV5-1
CDR3 protein: ASSLAGGPGETQY

clone size: -
V gene: TRBV7-9
CDR3 protein: ASSLTGGEETQY

clone size: -
V gene: TRBV28
CDR3 protein: ASSKWNEQY

clone size: -
V gene: TRBV7-2
CDR3 protein: ASSADWRDTQY

clone size: -
V gene: TRBV6-5
CDR3 protein: ASSSTDTQY

clone size: -
V gene: TRBV30
CDR3 protein: AWSVVGQGTEQY

clone size: few
V gene: TRBV7-8
CDR3 protein: ASSWGPSTDTQY

clone size: -
V gene: TRBV30
CDR3 protein: AWSVMRGNTEAF

clone size: few
V gene: TRBV29-1
CDR3 protein: SVSVDGNSGANVLT

clone size: -
V gene: TRBV11-2
CDR3 protein: ASSSTHYEQY

clone size: -
V gene: TRBV7-2
CDR3 protein: ASSLSRGNTEAF

clone size: -
V gene: TRBV4-3
CDR3 protein: ASSSHAGSYEQY

clone size: few
V gene: TRBV19
CDR3 protein: ASSILGASYEQF

clone size: -
V gene: TRBV9
CDR3 protein: ASSAITGELF

clone size: -
V gene: TRBV2
CDR3 protein: ASTRRVAGTGELF

clone size: few
V gene: TRBV5-1
CDR3 protein: ASSLAGTGFTDTQY

clone size: -
V gene: TRBV10-3
CDR3 protein: AINKNSGANVLT

clone size: -
V gene: TRBV30
CDR3 protein: AWSRPGASTDTQY

clone size: few
V gene: TRBV12-5
CDR3 protein: ASGWGRGPETQY

clone size: few
V gene: TRBV5-4
CDR3 protein: ASSLGADGETQY

clone size: few
V gene: TRBV4-1
CDR3 protein: ASSQESRSSGANVLT

clone size: few
V gene: TRBV29-1
CDR3 protein: SVGTGGNYGYT

clone size: few
V gene: TRBV15
CDR3 protein: ATSRGRGVGRPPEAF

clone size: few
V gene: TRBV5-1
CDR3 protein: ASSLILGGLLNTDTQY

clone size: few
V gene: TRBV29-1
CDR3 protein: SESPSESTDTQY

clone size: -
V gene: TRBV28
CDR3 protein: ASTGSGSGSYEQY

clone size: -
V gene: TRBV29-1
CDR3 protein: SVRNLSYNEQF

clone size: -
V gene: TRBV29-1
CDR3 protein: SAGTSGREQF

clone size: -
V gene: TRBV30
CDR3 protein: AWSVGGGRAYEQY

clone size: -
V gene: TRBV7-2
CDR3 protein: ASRIGGTGGTDTQY

clone size: -
V gene: TRBV9
CDR3 protein: ASSVSPFTDTQY

clone size: -
V gene: TRBV21-1
CDR3 protein: ASSKRDSQETQY

clone size: -
V gene: TRBV30
CDR3 protein: AWSVNRAERQY